This T cell receptor beta chain was found in a study of shared clonotypes between healthy human individuals. Broader study findings: The low donor count limited represented genetic and exposure-history diversity. In this cohort, only blood was sampled, and tissue repertoires likely differ.

A remark on this clone: Its specificity is not known.

Generated by immunoSEQ multiplex PCR, the TCRdb table keeps only in-frame clones and is missing some. The sample yields 490,000 or so clones, roughly four fifths seen once. The TCR originated in a woman aged 40 to 49 in good health. Some clones in this sample may be carry-over from other donors' samples. Sequenced material: PBMCs.

CDR3 sequence (DNA): TGTGCCACGAGACTAGCGGGAGGAGGCGAGCAGTACTTC. This translates into CATRLAGGGEQYF. The V call is TRBV27, the J call TRBJ2-7; 13 bases fit TRBD2. CDR3 size: 13 residues. J lost 6 bases, V lost 10 bases, and 6 bases had no gene match. Per the germline V gene, CDR1 is MNHEY and CDR2 is SMNVEV (reference sequence).